Listed here are 25 T cell receptor beta chains from one sample, sequenced in a study of Ad26.COV2.S vaccination and SARS-CoV-2 variants. Sequencing used immunoSEQ multiplex PCR; TCRdb keeps in-frame clones, though not all of them. The data contain some 640,000 clones, around 90% of them singletons. The treatment is: around 19 received Ad26.COV2.S at low or high dose, single or two shots; roughly five received placebo; per-sample allocation not given. Samples were taken on day 63 after the first vaccine or placebo injection. The starting material was peripheral blood, obtained in a trial of Ad26.COV2.S vaccine versus placebo. Every receptor here comes from a person aged 18 to 59 who received the Ad26.COV2.S COVID-19 vaccine or a placebo.

The chain is built from TRBV24-1 and TRBJ2-7; D uncertain. V was trimmed by 4 bases and J by 6 bases, leaving 9 bases between them. CDR3 length: 12 amino acids. In germline, CDR1 is KGHDR, CDR2 SFDVKD. The CDR3 region is CATSERYGEQYF. For the CDR3, the DNA is TGTGCCACCAGTGAGAGGTACGGCGAGCAGTACTTC.

The CDR3 region is CASSPILKTSGRDNEQFF. CDR3 nucleotide sequence: TGTGCCAGCAGCCCGATCCTTAAGACTAGCGGGAGGGACAATGAGCAGTTCTTC. The chain recombines TRBV14 with TRBJ2-1; 14 positions agree with TRBD2. The CDR3 runs 18 residues. The germline gives CDR1 SGHDN, CDR2 FVKESK. V gave up 4 bases and J gave up 5 bases; unmatched junction bases: 10. The full variable domain, completed using reference TRBV14 and TRBJ2-1, is EAGVTQFPSHSVIEKGQTVTLRCDPISGHDNLYWYRRVMGKEIKFLLHFVKESKQDESGMPNNRFLAERTGGTYSTLKVQPAELEDSGVYFCASSPILKTSGRDNEQFFGPGTRLTVL.

The count of this clone is one. The chain couples TRBV10-2 to TRBJ1-6; D gene uncertain. Looked up from germline, CDR1 is WSHSY and CDR2 is SAAADI. V lost 1 base to trimming and J lost 7 bases, with 14 bases between them. CDR3 length equals 16 residues. CDR3 in DNA: TGCGCCAGCAGTGAGTGGTCAGGTACCCACAATTCACCCCTCCACTTT. Residues: CASSEWSGTHNSPLHF.

The chain joins TRBV5-5 to TRBJ1-5; TRBD1 matches at 9 bases. The length of the CDR3 is 17 residues. CDR1 and CDR2 (germline): SGHKS, YYEKEE (reference sequence). The trim removed 2 bases at V and 0 bases at J, leaving 6 bases unmatched. The CDR3 coding sequence is TGTGCCAGCAGCTTTCAAGGACAGGGGTTTAGCAATCAGCCCCAGCATTTT. Translating it yields CASSFQGQGFSNQPQHF.

The chain employs TRBV29-1 and TRBJ2-2; unclear D gene. Germline values: CDR1 SQVTM, CDR2 ANQGSEA. Deletions cut 4 bases from V and 5 bases from J, with 8 bases between. The CDR3 length is 12 residues. This chain's CDR3 is CSVGPLTGELFF. DNA of the CDR3: TGCAGCGTTGGACCCCTTACCGGGGAGCTGTTTTTT.

The CDR3 DNA reads as TGTGCCAGCAGCTTACCGGGACAACCCTACGAGCAGTACTTC. It encodes CASSLPGQPYEQYF. The chain recombines TRBV7-9 with TRBJ2-7; TRBD1 is a possible D gene (6 bases). From germline, CDR1 is SEHNR and CDR2 FQNEAQ (reference sequence). The CDR3 has 14 residues. Trimming left V 2 bases short and J 2 bases short, with 10 bases between. The full variable domain, its missing parts supplied by reference TRBV7-9 and TRBJ2-7, is DTGVSQNPRHKITKRGQNVTFRCDPISEHNRLYWYRQTLGQGPEFLTYFQNEAQLEKSRLLSDRFSAERPKGSFSTLEIQRTEQGDSAMYLCASSLPGQPYEQYFGPGTRLTVT.

The V and J genes are TRBV7-9 and TRBJ1-6; TRBD1 aligns across 9 bases. CDR1 SEHNR and CDR2 FQNEAQ come from the germline V gene (reference sequence). V was pared by 1 base and J by 7 bases, with 5 bases of the junction left unmatched. The CDR3 sequence is 16 residues long. The CDR3 DNA reads as TGTGCCAGCAGCTTAGGCGGGACAGGGAACAATTCACCCCTCCACTTT. This translates into CASSLGGTGNNSPLHF.

A word on this clone: The same CDR3 also results from other DNA sequences found in this sample. The genes are TRBV4-3 and TRBJ2-1, with TRBD2 as a possible D gene (5 bases). The CDR3 is made up of 15 amino acids. The germline V gene encodes CDR1 LGHNA and CDR2 YSLEER. The germline V and J ends were trimmed by 2 bases and 2 bases, with 10 bases remaining between them. DNA of the CDR3: TGCGCCAGCAGCCAATCCCGGGGTCCCTACAATGAGCAGTTCTTC. It encodes CASSQSRGPYNEQFF.

This sequence joins TRBV10-1 and TRBJ2-7; no clear D. The V end lost 2 bases, the J end lost 0 bases, and 8 bases lay between the germline ends. The CDR3 covers 14 residues. In germline, CDR1 is WNHNN, CDR2 SYGVQD (reference sequence). CDR3 DNA: TGCGCCAGCAGTGAGCTAACGACCTCCTACGAGCAGTACTTC. Its protein product is CASSELTTSYEQYF.

The genes are TRBV10-1 and TRBJ2-3; 11 bases are a match to TRBD2. Germline loops: CDR1 WNHNN, CDR2 SYGVQD (reference sequence). CDR3 size: 16 residues. With 2 bases clipped from V and 2 bases from J, the junction kept 3 bases outside the gene matches. This CDR3 is CASSETSGSFTDTQYF. CDR3 nucleotides: TGCGCCAGCAGTGAGACTAGCGGGAGTTTCACAGATACGCAGTATTTT.

The chain's CDR3 is CASSAQTGAEAFF. The CDR3 nucleotides read TGTGCCAGTAGTGCCCAAACAGGGGCTGAAGCTTTCTTT. J is TRBJ1-1 and V is TRBV19; TRBD1 agrees at 7 bases. This CDR3 region has 13 residues. Germline CDR1 and CDR2: LNHDA and SQIVND (reference sequence). The ends lost 5 bases at V and 6 bases at J; junction bases unmatched: 6.

This chain joins TRBV30 and TRBJ2-5; 8 bases are a match to TRBD1. The ends lost 1 base at V and 3 bases at J; junction bases unmatched: 7. The CDR3 extends over 15 amino acids. The V gene's germline CDR1 is GTSNPN and CDR2 SVGIG (reference sequence). The CDR3 sequence: CAWSGDRGGKETQYF. The DNA for the CDR3 is TGTGCCTGGAGTGGAGACAGGGGAGGAAAAGAGACCCAGTACTTC.

The V gene is TRBV19, the J gene TRBJ2-3; 9 nucleotides match TRBD2. Germline V CDR1 and CDR2: LNHDA, SQIVND (reference sequence). Trimming at V came to 7 bases and at J to 0 bases, leaving 5 bases not matched to a gene. The CDR3 is 15 amino acids. CDR3: CASTTSGSSTDTQYF. CDR3 DNA: TGTGCCAGTACCACTAGCGGGTCGAGCACAGATACGCAGTATTTT.

This chain links TRBV12-3 or TRBV12-4 with TRBJ1-3, with unresolved D. Between the trimmed V and J ends, which lost 5 bases and 4 bases, there was a span of 3 bases. There are 11 residues in the CDR3. CDR3 sequence: CASSDGNTIYF. CDR3 DNA: TGTGCCAGCAGTGACGGAAACACCATATATTTT.

This clone was recorded a few times. Distinct nucleotide sequences in the sample also encode this CDR3. The chain carries TRBV30 and TRBJ1-3; the D is unclear. Germline V gene lookup returns CDR1 GTSNPN and CDR2 SVGIG (reference sequence). There are 13 residues in the CDR3. V shed 0 bases and J shed 0 bases, with 3 bases lying between them. In DNA form, the CDR3 reads TGTGCCTGGAGTGTCCGCTCTGGAAACACCATATATTTT. Translation gives CAWSVRSGNTIYF.

The chain links TRBV7-2 to TRBJ1-1, with no clear D. From germline, CDR1 is SGHTA and CDR2 FQGNSA. V lost 1 base to trimming and J lost 3 bases, with 9 bases between them. This CDR3 comprises 14 residues. The CDR3 bases are TGTGCCAGCAGCTTAGGGTACAGCTACACTGAAGCTTTCTTT. Protein: CASSLGYSYTEAFF.

V and J are TRBV11-1 and TRBJ2-3, with 9 nucleotides matching TRBD2. The CDR3 runs to 16 residues. The germline V gene has CDR1 SGHAT and CDR2 FQDESV (reference sequence). V shed 3 bases, J shed 4 bases, and the junction held 8 bases outside the gene matches. The DNA for the CDR3 is TGTGCCAGCAGCTTCCGAATTAGCGGGGGCGCAGATACGCAGTATTTT. Its protein product is CASSFRISGGADTQYF.

This chain connects TRBV19 to TRBJ2-5; D remains ambiguous. V lost 4 bases and J lost 1, with 7 bases in between. The CDR3 runs 13 residues. In germline, CDR1 is LNHDA, CDR2 SQIVND (reference sequence). In DNA form, the CDR3 reads TGTGCCAGTAGTAGTGACCGCCAAGAGACCCAGTACTTC. Translation: CASSSDRQETQYF. The entire variable domain, with the rest obtained from reference TRBV19 and TRBJ2-5, is as follows: DGGITQSPKYLFRKEGQNVTLSCEQNLNHDAMYWYRQDPGQGLRLIYYSQIVNDFQKGDIAEGYSVSREKKESFPLTVTSAQKNPTAFYLCASSSDRQETQYFGPGTRLLVL.

The V gene is TRBV11-2, the J gene TRBJ2-7; a weak D match, TRBD2 (5 bases). Germline CDR1 is SGHAT and CDR2 is FQNNGV. The CDR3 runs 15 residues. V shed 4 bases and J shed 3 bases, with 16 bases lying between them. The chain's CDR3 is CASSSSLRGYYEQYF. The CDR3 DNA sequence: TGTGCCAGCAGCTCGTCCCTGAGAGGGTACTACGAGCAGTACTTC.

V gene TRBV5-1 combines with J gene TRBJ2-3, with a possible D match to TRBD2 (5 bases). Germline loops: CDR1 SGHRS, CDR2 YFSETQ. The CDR3 runs 16 residues. Trimming removed 4 bases at V and 0 bases at J, with 15 bases between. CDR3 DNA sequence: TGCGCCAGCAGCCAAGGCGGGTCGCAGAGCACAGATACGCAGTATTTT. Protein product: CASSQGGSQSTDTQYF.

CDR3 DNA sequence: TGTGCCAGCAGCCCCGGGACTAGCGGGGGCTACGAGCAGTACTTC. It specifies CASSPGTSGGYEQYF. The chain combines TRBV13 with TRBJ2-7; 14 positions agree with TRBD2. With 5 bases clipped from V and 3 bases from J, the junction kept 3 bases outside the gene matches. Germline V gives CDR1 PRHDT, CDR2 FYEKMQ (reference sequence). The CDR3 spans 15 residues. The full variable domain, with the rest looked up from reference TRBV13 and TRBJ2-7, is AAGVIQSPRHLIKEKRETATLKCYPIPRHDTVYWYQQGPGQDPQFLISFYEKMQSDKGSIPDRFSAQQFSDYHSELNMSSLELGDSALYFCASSPGTSGGYEQYFGPGTRLTVT.

This chain uses TRBV5-5 with TRBJ2-7; 7 bases match TRBD1. The V gene's germline CDR1 is SGHKS and CDR2 YYEKEE (reference sequence). V shed 5 bases, J shed 2 bases, and the junction held 10 bases outside the gene matches. The CDR3 contains 15 residues. In DNA, the CDR3 is TGTGCCAGCAGTCCCCGACAGGGCGCCACCTACGAGCAGTACTTC. Translated, it gives CASSPRQGATYEQYF.

J is TRBJ1-4 and V is TRBV4-2; 7 nucleotides match TRBD1. Trimming removed 1 base from V and 8 bases from J; junction bases left unmatched: 4. The CDR3 is 14 residues long. Germline loops: CDR1 LGHNA, CDR2 YNFKEQ. The CDR3 spells CASSQGQGGEKLFF. CDR3 DNA sequence: TGTGCCAGCAGCCAAGGACAGGGAGGAGAAAAACTGTTTTTT.

J is TRBJ2-1 and V is TRBV27; D is perhaps TRBD1 (6 bases). Trimming removed 4 bases from V and 7 bases from J, with 8 bases in between. Germline V gives CDR1 MNHEY, CDR2 SMNVEV (reference sequence). The CDR3 is 12 amino acids. Written as DNA, the CDR3 is TGTGCCAGCAGTTCCGGACAGAATGAGCAGTTCTTC. Translating gives CASSSGQNEQFF.

The chain uses TRBV19 and TRBJ1-1, with 9 nucleotides matching TRBD1. Germline-derived CDR1 and CDR2 are LNHDA and SQIVND (reference sequence). The V gene end was trimmed by 3 bases and the J gene end by 3 bases; junction bases not matched to a gene: 20. The length of the CDR3 is 20 residues. As DNA, the CDR3 is TGTGCCAGTAGTATGCGTCCCTCGATGAGGACAGGGGCAGGGGACACTGAAGCTTTCTTT. This codes for CASSMRPSMRTGAGDTEAFF. Looking up the rest from reference TRBV19 and TRBJ1-1 gives the full variable domain: DGGITQSPKYLFRKEGQNVTLSCEQNLNHDAMYWYRQDPGQGLRLIYYSQIVNDFQKGDIAEGYSVSREKKESFPLTVTSAQKNPTAFYLCASSMRPSMRTGAGDTEAFFGQGTRLTVV.